A single sample gave rise to the 7 T cell receptor beta chains below, sequenced in a study of shared clonotypes between healthy human individuals. The assay was immunoSEQ multiplex PCR, and TCRdb's table has in-frame clones only and misses some. The sample yields about 2.4 million clones, over 85% seen once. Material: naive CD4+ T cells from PBMCs. Indicated subset: CD45RA+ positively selected. These receptors were taken from a man aged 18 to 29 in good health. Some clones in this sample may be carry-over from other donors' samples.

This chain links TRBV2 with TRBJ2-2, with 12 bases lining up with TRBD2. V shed 4 bases and J 6 bases; nucleotides not matched to a gene: 3. Germline V gene data show CDR1 as SNHLY and CDR2 as FYNNEI. The CDR3 runs 15 residues. The CDR3 sequence is CASSGTSGVSGELFF. In nucleotides, the CDR3 is TGTGCCAGCAGTGGGACTAGCGGGGTCTCCGGGGAGCTGTTTTTT.

The V and J genes are TRBV19 and TRBJ2-7; D is uncertain. CDR1 is LNHDA, CDR2 SQIVND, per germline (reference sequence). The CDR3 totals 15 residues. Trimming took off 3 bases at V and 3 bases at J, with 15 bases between the two ends. CDR3 protein: CASSIRVGSHYEQYF. Here the CDR3 DNA reads TGTGCCAGTAGTATTCGAGTAGGTTCGCACTACGAGCAGTACTTC.

This chain links TRBV5-1 with TRBJ1-1; D possibly corresponds to TRBD1 (5 bases). The CDR3 covers 15 residues. With 0 bases removed from V and 7 bases from J, the gap between germline ends came to 16 bases. Germline values: CDR1 SGHRS, CDR2 YFSETQ. In DNA, the CDR3 is TGCGCCAGCAGCTTGGTTGGGGCGGGGATGGGTGAAGCTTTCTTT. This sequence encodes CASSLVGAGMGEAFF.

The chain is built from TRBV9 and TRBJ1-1, with TRBD1 as a possible D gene (6 bases). Trimming took 4 bases from V and 5 from J, leaving 18 bases between them. CDR3 length: 15 residues. CDR1 and CDR2 (germline): SGDLS, YYNGEE. The chain's CDR3 is CASSSILRGRTEAFF. CDR3 coding DNA: TGTGCCAGCAGCAGTATTTTGCGGGGGCGGACTGAAGCTTTCTTT.

CDR3 amino acids: CASSLTPPGVNEKLFF. The CDR3 bases are TGCGCCAGCAGCTTGACCCCCCCGGGGGTAAATGAAAAACTGTTTTTT. J is TRBJ1-4 and V is TRBV5-1, with D possibly being TRBD1 (5 bases). V was cut by 1 base and J by 5 bases, with 15 bases left in between. CDR3 length: 16 residues. Germline V gives CDR1 SGHRS, CDR2 YFSETQ.

The gene calls are TRBV6-1 and TRBJ1-1; 8 bases align to TRBD1. This CDR3 is 15 amino acids long. Trimming took 5 bases from V and 3 from J; bases not matched to a gene: 8. CDR1 MNHNS and CDR2 SASEGT come from the germline V gene. CDR3 loop: CASSQGARGHTEAFF. For the CDR3, the DNA is TGTGCCAGCAGTCAGGGGGCCAGGGGACACACTGAAGCTTTCTTT.

This sequence joins TRBV7-8 and TRBJ1-5; TRBD1 matches at 9 bases. Trimming took 2 bases from V and 1 from J; bases not matched to a gene: 9. Germline V gene sequence: CDR1 SGHVS, CDR2 FQNEAQ. CDR3 length: 18 residues. CDR3 DNA: TGTGCCAGCAGCTTATGGGGACAGGGCCCGGGGAGCAATCAGCCCCAGCATTTT. Protein: CASSLWGQGPGSNQPQHF.